This T cell receptor beta chain was sequenced in a study of T-cell reconstitution after alpha-beta-depleted transplantation in children. Overall study results and limits: After one year, T-cell counts and TCRbeta diversity mostly came from new T cells. About two months after transplant, alpha-beta T cells reportedly came from several hundred expanded graft clones. Several patients had high TCRbeta diversity at day 60; it came from surviving recipient T cells and thymic progenitors.

This clonotype was seen repeatedly, ten times or more. Its antigen is unknown. TCRbeta library construction was performed incorporating unique molecular identifiers. TCRdb reprocessed the PCR reads with MiXCR, giving one entry per CDR3 protein. Found here are 200,000 or so distinct CDR3 sequences, about 8.4% of them singletons; the top ten hold roughly 36%. Germline V gene lookup returns CDR1 LGHNA and CDR2 YNFKEQ. V lost 4 bases to trimming and J lost 1 base, with 14 bases between them. The CDR3 runs 15 residues. This TCR derives from a male patient between 2 and 10 years old who had a stem cell transplant for acute myeloid leukemia, so the T cells may come from the graft donor. The chain carries TRBV4-2 and TRBJ2-7, with TRBD1 as a possible D gene (6 bases). Sequencing was performed on PBMCs, mostly from graft donor cells, taken 360 days after TCRalphabeta/CD19-depleted stem cell transplant. CDR3 in DNA: TGTGCCAGCAGCCCTTCAGAAGGGACATCCTACGAGCAGTACGTC. It yields the protein CASSPSEGTSYEQYV.